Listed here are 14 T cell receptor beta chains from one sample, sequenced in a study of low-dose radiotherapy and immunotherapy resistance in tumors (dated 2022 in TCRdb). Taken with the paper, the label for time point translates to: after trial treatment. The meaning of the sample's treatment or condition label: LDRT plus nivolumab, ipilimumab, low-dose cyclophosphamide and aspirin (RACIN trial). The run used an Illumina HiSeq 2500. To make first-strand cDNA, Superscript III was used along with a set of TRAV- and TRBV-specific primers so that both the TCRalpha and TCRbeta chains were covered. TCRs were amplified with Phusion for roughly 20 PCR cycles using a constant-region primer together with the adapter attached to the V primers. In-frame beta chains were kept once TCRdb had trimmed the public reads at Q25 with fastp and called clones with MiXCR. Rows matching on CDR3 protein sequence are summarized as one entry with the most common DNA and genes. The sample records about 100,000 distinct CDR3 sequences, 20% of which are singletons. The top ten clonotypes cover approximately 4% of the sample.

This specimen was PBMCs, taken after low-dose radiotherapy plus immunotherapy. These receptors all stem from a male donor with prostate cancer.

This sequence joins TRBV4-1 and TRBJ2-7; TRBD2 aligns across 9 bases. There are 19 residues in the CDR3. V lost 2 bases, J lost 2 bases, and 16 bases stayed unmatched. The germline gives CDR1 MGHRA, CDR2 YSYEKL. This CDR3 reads CASSQYPGLAGLAAYEQYF. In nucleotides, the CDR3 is TGCGCCAGCAGCCAATACCCCGGGCTAGCGGGACTGGCCGCCTACGAGCAGTACTTC.

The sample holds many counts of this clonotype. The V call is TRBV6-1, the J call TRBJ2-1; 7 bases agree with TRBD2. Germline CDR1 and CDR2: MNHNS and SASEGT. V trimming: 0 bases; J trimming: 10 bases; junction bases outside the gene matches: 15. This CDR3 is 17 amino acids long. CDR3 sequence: CASSEAKSVLGGGEQFF. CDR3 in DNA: TGTGCCAGCAGTGAAGCGAAAAGCGTCTTGGGGGGGGGGGAGCAGTTCTTC.

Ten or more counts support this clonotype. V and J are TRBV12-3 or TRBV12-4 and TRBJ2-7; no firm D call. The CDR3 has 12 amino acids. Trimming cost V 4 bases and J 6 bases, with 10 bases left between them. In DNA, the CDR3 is TGTGCCAGCAGTTCGGGTCTCGGCGAGCAGTACTTC. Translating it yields CASSSGLGEQYF.

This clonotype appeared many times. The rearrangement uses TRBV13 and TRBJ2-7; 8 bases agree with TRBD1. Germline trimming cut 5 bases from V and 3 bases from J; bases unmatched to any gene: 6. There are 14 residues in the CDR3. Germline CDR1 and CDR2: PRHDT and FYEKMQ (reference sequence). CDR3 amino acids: CASSKQGADYEQYF. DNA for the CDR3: TGTGCCAGCAGCAAGCAGGGGGCGGACTACGAGCAGTACTTC.

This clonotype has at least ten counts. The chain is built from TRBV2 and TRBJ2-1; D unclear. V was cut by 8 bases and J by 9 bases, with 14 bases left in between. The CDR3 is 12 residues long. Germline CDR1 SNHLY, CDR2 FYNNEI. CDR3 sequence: CASGVGMAEQFF. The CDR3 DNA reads TGTGCCAGCGGGGTTGGGATGGCTGAGCAGTTCTTC.

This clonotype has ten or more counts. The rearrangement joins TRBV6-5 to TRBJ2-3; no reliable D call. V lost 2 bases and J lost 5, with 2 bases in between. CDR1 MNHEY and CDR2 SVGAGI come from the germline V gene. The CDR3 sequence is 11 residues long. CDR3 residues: CASSYRDTQYF. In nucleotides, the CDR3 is TGTGCCAGCAGTTACCGAGATACGCAGTATTTT.

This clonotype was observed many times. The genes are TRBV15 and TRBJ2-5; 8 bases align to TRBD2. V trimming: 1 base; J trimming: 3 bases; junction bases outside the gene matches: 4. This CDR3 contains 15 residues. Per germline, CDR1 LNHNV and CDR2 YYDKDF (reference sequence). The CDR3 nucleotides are TGTGCCACCAGCAGAGGGGGGACTAGGAAAGAGACCCAGTACTTC. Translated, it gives CATSRGGTRKETQYF.

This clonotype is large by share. The CDR3 here is CASSELAGGPDTQYF. DNA of the CDR3: TGTGCCAGCAGTGAACTAGCGGGGGGGCCAGATACGCAGTATTTT. This sequence joins TRBV6-1 and TRBJ2-3; TRBD2 agrees at 12 bases. J was trimmed by 4 bases and V by 2 bases; bases with no gene match: 1. This CDR3 has 15 residues. In germline, CDR1 is MNHNS, CDR2 SASEGT.

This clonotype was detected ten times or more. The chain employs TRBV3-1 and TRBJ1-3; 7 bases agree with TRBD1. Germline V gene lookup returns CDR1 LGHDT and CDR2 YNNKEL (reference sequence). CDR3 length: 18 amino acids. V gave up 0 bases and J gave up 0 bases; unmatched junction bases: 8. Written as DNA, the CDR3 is TGTGCCAGCAGCCAAGAAAACAGGGGACATCGCTCTGGAAACACCATATATTTT. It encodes CASSQENRGHRSGNTIYF.

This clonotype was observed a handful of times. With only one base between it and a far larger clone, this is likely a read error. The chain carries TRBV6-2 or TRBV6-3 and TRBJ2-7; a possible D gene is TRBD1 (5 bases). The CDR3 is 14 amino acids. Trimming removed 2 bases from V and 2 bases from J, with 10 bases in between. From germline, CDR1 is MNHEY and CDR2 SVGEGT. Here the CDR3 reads CASSYGQGTYEQYF. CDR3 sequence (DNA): TGTGCCAGCAGTTACGGGCAGGGAACCTACGAGCAGTACTTC.

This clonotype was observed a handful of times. The CDR3 loop is CASSPTGELFTEAFF. CDR3 nucleotides: TGTGCCAGCAGTCCGACAGGGGAGCTATTCACTGAAGCTTTCTTT. This sequence joins TRBV2 and TRBJ1-1; 8 positions match TRBD1. With 5 bases clipped from V and 4 bases from J, the junction kept 9 bases outside the gene matches. In germline, CDR1 is SNHLY, CDR2 FYNNEI. This CDR3 has 15 residues.

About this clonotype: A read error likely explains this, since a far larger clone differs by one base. This chain's CDR3 is CASSDLGDNEQYF. CDR3 coding DNA: TGTGCCAGCAGTGATCTTGGGGACAATGAGCAGTACTTC. The rearrangement links TRBV6-1 to TRBJ2-7; perhaps TRBD1 as D (6 bases). There are 13 residues in the CDR3. Germline V gene sequence: CDR1 MNHNS, CDR2 SASEGT. Between the trimmed V and J ends, which lost 3 bases and 7 bases, there was a span of 13 bases.

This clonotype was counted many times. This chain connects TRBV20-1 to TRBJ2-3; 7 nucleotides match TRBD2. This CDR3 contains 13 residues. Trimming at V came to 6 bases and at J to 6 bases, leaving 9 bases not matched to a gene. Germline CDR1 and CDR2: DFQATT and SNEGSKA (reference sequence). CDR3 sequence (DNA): TGCAGTGCCACCGGGACTATTGGGGATACGCAGTATTTT. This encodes CSATGTIGDTQYF.

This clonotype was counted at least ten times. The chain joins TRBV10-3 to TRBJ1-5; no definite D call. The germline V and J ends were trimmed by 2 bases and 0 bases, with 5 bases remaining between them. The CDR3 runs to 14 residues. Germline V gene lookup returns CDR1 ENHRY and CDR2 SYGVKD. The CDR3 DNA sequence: TGTGCCATCAGTGAGGGGAATAGCAATCAGCCCCAGCATTTT. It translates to CAISEGNSNQPQHF.